This T cell receptor beta chain was retrieved from a study of blood T cell repertoires in COVID-19. Some clones are missing from TCRdb's copy, which holds only in-frame ones; the method was immunoSEQ multiplex PCR. The data hold 300,000 to 400,000 clones, with around 86% observed a single time. The germline CDR1 and CDR2 sequences are MNHEY and SVGAGI. The CDR3 has 15 residues. Trimming at V came to 7 bases and at J to 6 bases, leaving 11 bases not matched to a gene. Sequences were obtained from PBMCs or T cells enriched from blood (not recorded which). This chain links TRBV6-5 with TRBJ2-2, with 7 bases aligning to TRBD2. The receptor's source is a woman aged 40 to 50 with acute COVID-19. CDR3 in amino acids: CASNLQRGRPGELFF. The CDR3 nucleotides are TGTGCCAGCAATCTCCAGCGGGGCCGACCCGGGGAGCTGTTTTTT.